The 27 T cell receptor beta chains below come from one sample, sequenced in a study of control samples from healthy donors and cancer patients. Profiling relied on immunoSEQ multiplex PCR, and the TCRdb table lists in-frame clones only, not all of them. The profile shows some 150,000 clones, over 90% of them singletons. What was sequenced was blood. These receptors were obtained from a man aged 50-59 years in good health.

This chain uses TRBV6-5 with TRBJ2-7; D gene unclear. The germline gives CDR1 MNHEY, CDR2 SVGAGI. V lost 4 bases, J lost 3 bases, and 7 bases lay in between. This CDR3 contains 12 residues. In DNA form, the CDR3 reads TGTGCCAGCAGTTCCTCCGTCTACGAGCAGTACTTC. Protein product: CASSSSVYEQYF.

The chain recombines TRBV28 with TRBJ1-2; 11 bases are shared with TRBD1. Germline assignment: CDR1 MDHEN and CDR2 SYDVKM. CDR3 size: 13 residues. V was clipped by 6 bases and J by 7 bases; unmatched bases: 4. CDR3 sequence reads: CASRPGQGGGYTF. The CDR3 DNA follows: TGTGCCAGCAGACCGGGACAGGGGGGTGGCTACACCTTC.

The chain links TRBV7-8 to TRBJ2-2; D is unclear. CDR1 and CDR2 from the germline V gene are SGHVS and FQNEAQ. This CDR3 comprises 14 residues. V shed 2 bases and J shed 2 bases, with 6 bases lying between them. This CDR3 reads CASSLRGNTGELFF. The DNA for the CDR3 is TGTGCCAGCAGCTTACGAGGAAACACCGGGGAGCTGTTTTTT.

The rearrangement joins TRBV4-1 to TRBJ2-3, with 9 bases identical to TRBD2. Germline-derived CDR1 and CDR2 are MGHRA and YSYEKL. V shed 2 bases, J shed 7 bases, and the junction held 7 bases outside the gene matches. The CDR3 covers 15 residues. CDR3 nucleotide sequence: TGCGCCAGCAGCCAAACAATAGCGGGAGTGAATACGCAGTATTTT. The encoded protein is CASSQTIAGVNTQYF.

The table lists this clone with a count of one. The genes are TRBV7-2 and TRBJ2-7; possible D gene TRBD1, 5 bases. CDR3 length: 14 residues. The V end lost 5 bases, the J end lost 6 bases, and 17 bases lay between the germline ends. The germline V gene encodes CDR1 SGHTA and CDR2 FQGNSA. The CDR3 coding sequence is TGTGCCAGCAGCCTACTGACAGTCCGCGGCGAGCAGTACTTC. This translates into CASSLLTVRGEQYF. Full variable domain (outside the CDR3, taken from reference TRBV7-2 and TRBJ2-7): GAGVSQSPSNKVTEKGKDVELRCDPISGHTALYWYRQSLGQGLEFLIYFQGNSAPDKSGLPSDRFSAERTGGSVSTLTIQRTQQEDSAVYLCASSLLTVRGEQYFGPGTRLTVT.

The DNA for the CDR3 is TGCGCCAGCAGTGATGCGGGAGGTTCCAATGAGCAGTTCTTC. Translating gives CASSDAGGSNEQFF. This rearrangement joins TRBV10-2 to TRBJ2-1, with 8 nucleotides matching TRBD2. Germline V lookup: CDR1 WSHSY, CDR2 SAAADI. Trimming removed 3 bases from V and 6 bases from J; junction bases left unmatched: 4. This CDR3 spans 14 amino acids.

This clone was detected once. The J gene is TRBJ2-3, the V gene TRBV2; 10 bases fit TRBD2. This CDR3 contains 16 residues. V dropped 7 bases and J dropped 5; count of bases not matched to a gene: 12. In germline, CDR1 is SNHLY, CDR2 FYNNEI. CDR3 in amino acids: CASKSWLAGVGDTQYF. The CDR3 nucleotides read TGTGCCAGCAAAAGTTGGCTAGCGGGAGTCGGAGATACGCAGTATTTT. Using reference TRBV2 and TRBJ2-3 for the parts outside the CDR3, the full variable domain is EPEVTQTPSHQVTQMGQEVILRCVPISNHLYFYWYRQILGQKVEFLVSFYNNEISEKSEIFDDQFSVERPDGSNFTLKIRSTKLEDSAMYFCASKSWLAGVGDTQYFGPGTRLTVL.

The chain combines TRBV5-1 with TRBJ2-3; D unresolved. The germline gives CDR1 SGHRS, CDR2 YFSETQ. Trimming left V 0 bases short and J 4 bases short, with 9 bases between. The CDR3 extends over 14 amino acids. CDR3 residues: CASSLEPAPDTQYF. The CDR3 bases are TGCGCCAGCAGCTTGGAGCCAGCGCCAGATACGCAGTATTTT.

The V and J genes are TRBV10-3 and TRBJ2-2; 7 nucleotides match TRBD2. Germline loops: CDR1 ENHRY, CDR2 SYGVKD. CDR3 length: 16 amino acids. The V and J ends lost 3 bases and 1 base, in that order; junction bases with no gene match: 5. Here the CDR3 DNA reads TGTGCCATCAGTGATGAGCGGGGAATGAACACCGGGGAGCTGTTTTTT. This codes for CAISDERGMNTGELFF.

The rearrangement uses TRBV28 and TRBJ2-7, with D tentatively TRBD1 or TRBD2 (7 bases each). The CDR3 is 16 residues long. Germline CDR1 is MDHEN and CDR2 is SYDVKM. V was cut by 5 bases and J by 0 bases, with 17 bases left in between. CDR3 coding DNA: TGTGCCAGCAGTCCCGCAGGGGGGGCAAGCTCCTACGAGCAGTACTTC. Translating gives CASSPAGGASSYEQYF.

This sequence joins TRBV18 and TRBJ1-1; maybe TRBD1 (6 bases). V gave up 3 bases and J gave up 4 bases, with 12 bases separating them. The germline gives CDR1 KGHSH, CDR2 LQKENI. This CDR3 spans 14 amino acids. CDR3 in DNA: TGTGCCAGCTCACCCGTCACAGGGCTCACTGAAGCTTTCTTT. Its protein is CASSPVTGLTEAFF. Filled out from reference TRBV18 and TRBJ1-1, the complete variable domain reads NAGVMQNPRHLVRRRGQEARLRCSPMKGHSHVYWYRQLPEEGLKFMVYLQKENIIDESGMPKERFSAEFPKEGPSILRIQQVVRGDSAAYFCASSPVTGLTEAFFGQGTRLTVV.

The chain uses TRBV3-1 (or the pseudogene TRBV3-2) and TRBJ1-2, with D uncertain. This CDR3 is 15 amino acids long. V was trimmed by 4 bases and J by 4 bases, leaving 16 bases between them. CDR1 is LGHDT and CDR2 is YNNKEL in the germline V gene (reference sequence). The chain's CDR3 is CASSPGYLDGYGYTF. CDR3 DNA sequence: TGTGCCAGCAGCCCCGGGTACCTCGACGGCTATGGCTACACCTTC.

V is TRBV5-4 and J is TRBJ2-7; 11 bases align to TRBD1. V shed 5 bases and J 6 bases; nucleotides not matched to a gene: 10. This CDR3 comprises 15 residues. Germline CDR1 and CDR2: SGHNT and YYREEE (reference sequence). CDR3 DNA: TGTGCCAGCAGGAATCCGGACAGGGGGCGGTTCGAGCAGTACTTC. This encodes CASRNPDRGRFEQYF.

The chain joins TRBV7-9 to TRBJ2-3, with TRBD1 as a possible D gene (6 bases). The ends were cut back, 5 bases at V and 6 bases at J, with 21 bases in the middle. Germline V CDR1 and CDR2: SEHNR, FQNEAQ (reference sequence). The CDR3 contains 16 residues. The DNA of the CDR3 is TGTGCCAGCAGCGCCGACCGGGGCAGGGGTGGGGATACGCAGTATTTT. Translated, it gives CASSADRGRGGDTQYF.

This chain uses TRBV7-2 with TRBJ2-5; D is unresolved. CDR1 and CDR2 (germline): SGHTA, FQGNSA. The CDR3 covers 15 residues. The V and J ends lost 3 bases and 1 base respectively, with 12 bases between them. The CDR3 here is CASSFSAQGQETQYF. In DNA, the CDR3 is TGTGCCAGCAGCTTTTCAGCCCAAGGCCAAGAGACCCAGTACTTC.

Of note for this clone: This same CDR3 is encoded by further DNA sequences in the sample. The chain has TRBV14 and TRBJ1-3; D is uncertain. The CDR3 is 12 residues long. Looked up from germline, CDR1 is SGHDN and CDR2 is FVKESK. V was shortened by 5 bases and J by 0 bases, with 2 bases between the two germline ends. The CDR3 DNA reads TGTGCCAGCAGCTACTCTGGAAACACCATATATTTT. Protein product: CASSYSGNTIYF. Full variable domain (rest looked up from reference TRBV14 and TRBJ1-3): EAGVTQFPSHSVIEKGQTVTLRCDPISGHDNLYWYRRVMGKEIKFLLHFVKESKQDESGMPNNRFLAERTGGTYSTLKVQPAELEDSGVYFCASSYSGNTIYFGEGSWLTVV.

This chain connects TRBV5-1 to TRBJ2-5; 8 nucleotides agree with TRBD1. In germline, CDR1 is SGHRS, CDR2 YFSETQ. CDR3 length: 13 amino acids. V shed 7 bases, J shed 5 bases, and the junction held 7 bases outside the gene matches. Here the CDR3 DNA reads TGCGCCAGCCGGACAGGGATTGGGGAGACCCAGTACTTC. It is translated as CASRTGIGETQYF.

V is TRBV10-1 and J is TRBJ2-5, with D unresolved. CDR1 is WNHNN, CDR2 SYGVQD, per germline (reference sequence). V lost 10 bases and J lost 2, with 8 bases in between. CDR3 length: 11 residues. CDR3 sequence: CATIGQETQYF. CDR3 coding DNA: TGCGCCACTATTGGACAAGAGACCCAGTACTTC.

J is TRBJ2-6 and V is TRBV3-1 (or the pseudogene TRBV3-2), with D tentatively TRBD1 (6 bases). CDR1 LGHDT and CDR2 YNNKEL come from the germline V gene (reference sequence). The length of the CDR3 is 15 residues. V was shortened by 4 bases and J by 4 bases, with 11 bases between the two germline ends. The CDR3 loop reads CASSPTGTGANVLTF. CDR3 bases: TGTGCCAGCAGCCCCACAGGGACCGGGGCCAACGTCCTGACTTTC.

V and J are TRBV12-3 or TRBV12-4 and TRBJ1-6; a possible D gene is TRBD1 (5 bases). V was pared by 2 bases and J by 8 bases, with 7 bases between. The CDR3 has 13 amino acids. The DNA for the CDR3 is TGTGCCAGCAGTTTACAAGGGGATTCACCCCTCCACTTT. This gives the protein CASSLQGDSPLHF.

CDR3 DNA: TGTGCCAGCAGCGCCGGGGGACAGGTGGAGGGGCCCCAGCATTTT. Its protein is CASSAGGQVEGPQHF. The J gene is TRBJ1-5, the V gene TRBV9; 8 nucleotides align to TRBD1. CDR1 is SGDLS and CDR2 is YYNGEE in the germline V gene. The V gene end was trimmed by 3 bases and the J gene end by 9 bases; junction bases not matched to a gene: 11. CDR3 length: 15 residues. The complete variable domain, with remaining parts taken from reference TRBV9 and TRBJ1-5, reads DSGVTQTPKHLITATGQRVTLRCSPRSGDLSVYWYQQSLDQGLQFLIQYYNGEERAKGNILERFSAQQFPDLHSELNLSSLELGDSALYFCASSAGGQVEGPQHFGDGTRLSIL.

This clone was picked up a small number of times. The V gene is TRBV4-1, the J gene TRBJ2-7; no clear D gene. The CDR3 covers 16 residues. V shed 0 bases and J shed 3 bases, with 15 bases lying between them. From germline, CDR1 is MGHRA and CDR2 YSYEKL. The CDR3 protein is CASSQDARTRIYEQYF. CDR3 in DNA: TGCGCCAGCAGCCAAGACGCCAGGACCAGAATCTACGAGCAGTACTTC.

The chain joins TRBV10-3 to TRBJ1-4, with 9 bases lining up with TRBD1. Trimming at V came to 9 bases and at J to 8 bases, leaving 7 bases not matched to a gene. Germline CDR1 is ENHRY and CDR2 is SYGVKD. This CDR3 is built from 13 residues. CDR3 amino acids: CAISGTGFEKLFF. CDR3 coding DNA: TGTGCCATTTCCGGGACAGGGTTCGAAAAACTGTTTTTT.

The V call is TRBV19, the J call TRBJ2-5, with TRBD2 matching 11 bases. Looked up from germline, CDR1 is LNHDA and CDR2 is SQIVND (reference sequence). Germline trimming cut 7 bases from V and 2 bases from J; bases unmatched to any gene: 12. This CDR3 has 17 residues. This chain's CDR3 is CASMELAGAPRQETQYF. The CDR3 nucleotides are TGTGCCAGTATGGAACTAGCGGGAGCCCCGAGGCAAGAGACCCAGTACTTC.

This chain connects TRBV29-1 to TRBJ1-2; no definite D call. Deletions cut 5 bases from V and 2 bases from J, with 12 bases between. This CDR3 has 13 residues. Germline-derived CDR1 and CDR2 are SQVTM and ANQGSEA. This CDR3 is CSVYYGVNYGYTF. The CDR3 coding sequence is TGCAGCGTTTATTATGGGGTAAACTATGGCTACACCTTC.

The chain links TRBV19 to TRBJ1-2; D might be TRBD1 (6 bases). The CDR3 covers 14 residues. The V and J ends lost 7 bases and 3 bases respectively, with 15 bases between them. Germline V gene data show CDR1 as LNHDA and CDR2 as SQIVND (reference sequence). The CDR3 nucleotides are TGTGCCAGTACCCGGACAGACAGATACTATGGCTACACCTTC. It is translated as CASTRTDRYYGYTF.

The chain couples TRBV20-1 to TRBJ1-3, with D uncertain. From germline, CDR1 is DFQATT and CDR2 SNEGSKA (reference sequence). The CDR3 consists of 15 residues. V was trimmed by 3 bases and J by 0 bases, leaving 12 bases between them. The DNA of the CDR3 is TGCAGTGCTAGTCCGCAGGCCGACTCTGGAAACACCATATATTTT. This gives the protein CSASPQADSGNTIYF.